This T cell receptor (beta chain) came from a study of beta chain features in type 1 diabetes (dated by TCRdb to the late 2010s). About the investigation overall: Patients and healthy donors did not differ in mean age, gender distribution, total cell number or subset yield. In the study, recently diagnosed type 1 diabetes patients and matched healthy donors were compared on the TCRB repertoires of their sorted circulating CD4+ T cell subsets. A total of roughly 100 million sorted cells were examined across all samples, and the number of cells per subset was strongly correlated with RNA yield. Whereas all 30 or so donors provided naive and central memory subsets, regulatory and stem cell-like memory subsets were isolated from just 8 patients and about 8 healthy donors.

A single peripheral blood draw of approximately 100 mL on average was collected from each donor into heparinised tubes. Using a panel that included CD45RO, CCR7, CD25, CD127, CD95 and CD27, naive, central memory, regulatory and stem cell-like memory CD4+ T cells were sorted on a BD FACSAria II. A purity above 98% was achieved for all sorted populations. PBMCs were isolated immediately by Lymphoprep density gradient centrifugation and stained directly without culture. To minimize batch effects, samples were stained and sorted in pairs, one healthy donor with one patient per experiment. This clone was observed a handful of times. Its target antigen remains unknown. Qualities for individual bases were not recorded, and no much larger clone is one base off. The sample carries other DNA sequences with the same CDR3. Broad study findings and their caveats: Because the HLA sub-analyses included only small numbers of individuals, any influence of HLA type on TCRB rearrangement was left unresolved. Patients with type 1 diabetes made fewer insertions and deleted more nucleotides at VDJ recombination sites, implying thymic rearrangement abnormalities. Naive, central memory and regulatory TCRB repertoires appeared more similar among patients than among healthy donors. Type 1 diabetes patients showed a moderate but significant shortening of TCRB CDR3 length in all four CD4+ subsets. Because cDNA rather than genomic DNA was sequenced, highly expressing activated cells could have been over-represented, although no difference in activation and CD3 levels was found between groups. Shorter templates might be favored by PCR, yet because patient and control samples were amplified and corrected together, any such skew would affect both groups equally.

Here V drops 3 bases and J drops 3 bases, and the junction holds 4 bases not matched to any gene. The CDR3 runs 14 residues from the cysteine to the phenylalanine. Just CDR3 DNA is preserved here, 42 bases in frame from base 1. For CDR1 and CDR2, the germline V gene (reference sequence) lists GTSNPN and SVGIG. All of the isolated RNA was reverse transcribed with the High Capacity cDNA Reverse Transcription Kit, so expressed TCRB transcripts were sequenced. Deep immunoSEQ sequencing was applied to naive, central memory and regulatory T cell samples, giving an average of about 3.7 million total reads per sample. After sorted cells were lysed in RLT buffer, RNA was extracted with DNase-treated RNeasy Micro or Mini kits, with the choice depending on cell number. Each cell subset was processed on its own to prevent cross-contamination, while patient and healthy donor samples were processed together. TCRB sequences were amplified from cDNA with the immunoSEQ multiplex PCR, producing 87-bp fragments spanning the CDR3 region. Amplicons were sequenced on the Illumina HiSeq platform. Regarding the original processing steps: Synthetic template baselines were used to correct PCR bias computationally, reads within Hamming distance 2 were collapsed, and singletons that could not be merged were discarded. Reads were aligned to IMGT to assign V, D and J genes, CDR3 length, and insertions or deletions at six rearrangement sites. Clonotype counts were normalized to sorted cell number within each subset before computing true diversity and Gini coefficients with the tcR R package. The overlap coefficient, calculated on TCRB nucleotide sequences, was used to measure repertoire sharing. Out-of-frame TCRB sequences from naive cells were analyzed as a proxy for the pre-selection repertoire. The clones in this table, taken by TCRdb from immuneACCESS, are in-frame only. Not every clone is retained; where verified, under half of the shortfall comes from an unresolved V gene, and the cause of the rest is unknown. D and trimming come from the DNA, and the V and J calls and clone size come from that table. This sample is represented by hundreds of thousands of clones; 13% of them were singletons. Together, the top ten hold approximately 0.021% of the sample.

The sequenced sample consisted of naive CD4+ T cells from blood. Sample cell subset or site, as interpreted from the label and publication: true naive CD4+ T cells. This chain is built from TRBV30 and TRBJ2-7, with 11 central nucleotides matching TRBD1. The source is a man aged 18 to 29 with type 1 diabetes. In nucleotide form, the sequence is TGTGCCTGGAGCCCCGGGACAGGGGGCTACGAGCAGTACTTC. Its protein product is CAWSPGTGGYEQYF.